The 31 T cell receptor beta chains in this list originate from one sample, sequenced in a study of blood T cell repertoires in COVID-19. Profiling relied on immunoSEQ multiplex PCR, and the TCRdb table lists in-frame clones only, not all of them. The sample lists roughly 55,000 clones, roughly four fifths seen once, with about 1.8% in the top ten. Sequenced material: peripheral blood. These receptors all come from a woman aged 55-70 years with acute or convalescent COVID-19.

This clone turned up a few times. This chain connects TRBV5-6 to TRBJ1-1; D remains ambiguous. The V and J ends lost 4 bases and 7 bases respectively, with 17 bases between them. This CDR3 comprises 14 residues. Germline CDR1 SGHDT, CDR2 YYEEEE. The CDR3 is CASSIGLNDGEAFF. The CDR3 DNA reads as TGTGCCAGCAGCATCGGACTGAATGACGGTGAAGCTTTCTTT.

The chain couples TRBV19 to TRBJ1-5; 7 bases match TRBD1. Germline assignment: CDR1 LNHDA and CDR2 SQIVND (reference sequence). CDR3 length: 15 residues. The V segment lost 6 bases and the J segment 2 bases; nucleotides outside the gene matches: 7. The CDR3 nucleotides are TGTGCCAGTAGCCCGGTAACAGGGGGCAATCAGCCCCAGCATTTT. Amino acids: CASSPVTGGNQPQHF.

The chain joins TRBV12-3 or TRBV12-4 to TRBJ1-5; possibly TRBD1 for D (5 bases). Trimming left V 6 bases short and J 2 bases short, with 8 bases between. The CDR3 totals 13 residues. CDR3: CASRPTGNQPQHF. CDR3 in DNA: TGTGCCAGCAGGCCGACAGGCAATCAGCCCCAGCATTTT.

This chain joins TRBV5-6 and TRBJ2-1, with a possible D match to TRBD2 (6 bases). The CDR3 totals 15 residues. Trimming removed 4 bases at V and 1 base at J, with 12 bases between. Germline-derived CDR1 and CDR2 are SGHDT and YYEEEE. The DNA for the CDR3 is TGTGCCAGCAGCGAAGGCGGGATGTCCTACAATGAGCAGTTCTTC. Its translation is CASSEGGMSYNEQFF.

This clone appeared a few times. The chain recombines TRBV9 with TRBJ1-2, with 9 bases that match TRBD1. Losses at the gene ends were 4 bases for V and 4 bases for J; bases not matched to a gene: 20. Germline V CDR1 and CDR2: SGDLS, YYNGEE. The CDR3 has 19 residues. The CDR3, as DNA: TGTGCCAGCAGCACCCCTCCGGGACAGGGTTCCCAGATCGCCTATGGCTACACCTTC. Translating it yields CASSTPPGQGSQIAYGYTF.

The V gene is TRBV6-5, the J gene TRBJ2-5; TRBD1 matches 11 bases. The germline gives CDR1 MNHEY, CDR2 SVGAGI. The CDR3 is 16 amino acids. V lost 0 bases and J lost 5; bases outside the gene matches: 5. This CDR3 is CASSYSWTGGSETQYF. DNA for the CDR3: TGTGCCAGCAGTTACTCGTGGACAGGGGGCTCGGAGACCCAGTACTTC.

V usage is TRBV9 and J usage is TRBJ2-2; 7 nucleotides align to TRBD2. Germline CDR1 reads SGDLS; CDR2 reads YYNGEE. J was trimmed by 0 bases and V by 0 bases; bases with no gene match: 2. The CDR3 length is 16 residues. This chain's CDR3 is CASSVEGLSNTGELFF. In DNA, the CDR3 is TGTGCCAGCAGCGTAGAGGGACTATCGAACACCGGGGAGCTGTTTTTT.

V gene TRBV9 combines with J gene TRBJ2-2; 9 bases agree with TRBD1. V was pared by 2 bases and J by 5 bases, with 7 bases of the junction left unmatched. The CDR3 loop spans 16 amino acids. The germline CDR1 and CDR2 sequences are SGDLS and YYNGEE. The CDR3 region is CASSVATGGMTGELFF. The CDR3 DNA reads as TGTGCCAGCAGCGTGGCGACAGGGGGGATGACCGGGGAGCTGTTTTTT.

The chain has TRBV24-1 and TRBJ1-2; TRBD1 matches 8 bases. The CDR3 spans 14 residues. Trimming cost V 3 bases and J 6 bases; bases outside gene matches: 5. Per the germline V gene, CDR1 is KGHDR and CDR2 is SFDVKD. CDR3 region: CATSDHRGSNGYTF. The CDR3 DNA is TGTGCCACCAGTGATCACAGGGGGAGTAATGGCTACACCTTC.

The CDR3 here is CAGELTDTQYF. CDR3 nucleotides: TGTGCCGGTGAACTCACAGATACGCAGTATTTT. The chain links TRBV7-9 to TRBJ2-3, with D hard to call. The ends were cut back, 11 bases at V and 2 bases at J, with 8 bases in the middle. The germline gives CDR1 SEHNR, CDR2 FQNEAQ (reference sequence). There are 11 residues in the CDR3.

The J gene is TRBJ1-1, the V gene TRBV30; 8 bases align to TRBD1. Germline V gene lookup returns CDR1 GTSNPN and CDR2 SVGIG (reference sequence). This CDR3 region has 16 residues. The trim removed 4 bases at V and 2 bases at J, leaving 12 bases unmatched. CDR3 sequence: CAWNRLQGQANTEAFF. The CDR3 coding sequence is TGTGCCTGGAATCGACTCCAGGGACAGGCTAACACTGAAGCTTTCTTT.

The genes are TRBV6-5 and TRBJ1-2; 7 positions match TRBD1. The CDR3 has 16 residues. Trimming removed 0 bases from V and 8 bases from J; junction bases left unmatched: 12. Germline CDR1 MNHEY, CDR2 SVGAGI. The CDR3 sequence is CASSYSWRIRQGGYTF. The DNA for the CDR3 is TGTGCCAGCAGTTACTCTTGGCGGATTAGACAGGGAGGCTACACCTTC.

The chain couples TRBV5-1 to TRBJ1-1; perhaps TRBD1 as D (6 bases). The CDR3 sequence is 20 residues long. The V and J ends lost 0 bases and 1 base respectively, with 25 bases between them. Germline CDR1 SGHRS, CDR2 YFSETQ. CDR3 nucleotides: TGCGCCAGCAGCTTGGAAAGGGGCAGGGGCTCAAGAGTACCGAACACTGAAGCTTTCTTT. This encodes CASSLERGRGSRVPNTEAFF.

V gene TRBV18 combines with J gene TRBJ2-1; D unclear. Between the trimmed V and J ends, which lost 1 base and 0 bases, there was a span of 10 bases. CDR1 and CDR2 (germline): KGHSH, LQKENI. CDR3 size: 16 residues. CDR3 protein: CASSPQQVASYNEQFF. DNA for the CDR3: TGTGCCAGCTCACCACAGCAGGTCGCCTCCTACAATGAGCAGTTCTTC.

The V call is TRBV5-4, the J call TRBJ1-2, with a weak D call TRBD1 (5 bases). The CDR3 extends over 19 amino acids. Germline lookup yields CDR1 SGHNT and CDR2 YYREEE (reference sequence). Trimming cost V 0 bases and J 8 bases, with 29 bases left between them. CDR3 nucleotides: TGTGCCAGCAGCTTGGGCGGAGGGCAGGGAGGGCCTTCCCAGGGCGGCTACACCTTC. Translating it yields CASSLGGGQGGPSQGGYTF.

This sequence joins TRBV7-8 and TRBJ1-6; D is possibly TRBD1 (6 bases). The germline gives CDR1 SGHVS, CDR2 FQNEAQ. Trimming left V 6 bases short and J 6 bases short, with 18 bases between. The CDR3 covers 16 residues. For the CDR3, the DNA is TGTGCCAGCAGAGGAACAGGGCCAGGTTCTAATTCACCCCTCCACTTT. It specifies CASRGTGPGSNSPLHF. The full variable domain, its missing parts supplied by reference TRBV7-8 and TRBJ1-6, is GAGVSQSPRYKVAKRGQDVALRCDPISGHVSLFWYQQALGQGPEFLTYFQNEAQLDKSGLPSDRFFAERPEGSVSTLKIQRTQQEDSAVYLCASRGTGPGSNSPLHFGNGTRLTVT.

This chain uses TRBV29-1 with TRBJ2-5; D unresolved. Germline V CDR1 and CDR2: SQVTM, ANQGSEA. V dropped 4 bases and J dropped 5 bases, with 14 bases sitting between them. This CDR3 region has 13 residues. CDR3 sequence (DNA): TGCAGCGTTGGAGGAAACAACGGGGAGACCCAGTACTTC. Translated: CSVGGNNGETQYF.

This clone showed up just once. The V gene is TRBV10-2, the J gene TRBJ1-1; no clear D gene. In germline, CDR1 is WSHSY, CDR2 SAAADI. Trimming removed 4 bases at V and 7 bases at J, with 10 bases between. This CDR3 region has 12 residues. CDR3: CASSGWAYEAFF. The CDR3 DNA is TGCGCCAGCAGTGGCTGGGCCTATGAAGCTTTCTTT.

CDR3 in amino acids: CASSSQRLAPGELFF. DNA for the CDR3: TGTGCCAGCAGCTCTCAAAGACTAGCTCCCGGGGAGCTGTTTTTT. The gene calls are TRBV7-3 and TRBJ2-2; TRBD2 matches 7 bases. The CDR3 has 15 residues. Trimming took 4 bases from V and 6 from J; bases not matched to a gene: 8. Per the germline V gene, CDR1 is SGHTA and CDR2 is FQGTGA.

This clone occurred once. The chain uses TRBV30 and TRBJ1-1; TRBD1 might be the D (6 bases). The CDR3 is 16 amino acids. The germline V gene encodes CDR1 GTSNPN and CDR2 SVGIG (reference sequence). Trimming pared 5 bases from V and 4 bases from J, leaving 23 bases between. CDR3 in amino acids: CAWPAQQSGASTEAFF. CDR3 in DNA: TGTGCCTGGCCGGCCCAACAGTCAGGGGCTAGCACTGAAGCTTTCTTT.

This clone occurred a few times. CDR3 sequence: CASGLAGQETQYF. The CDR3 bases are TGCGCCAGCGGGTTAGCGGGACAAGAGACCCAGTACTTC. The chain joins TRBV10-2 to TRBJ2-5, with 8 bases fitting TRBD2. Trimming cost V 8 bases and J 2 bases; bases outside gene matches: 4. The CDR3 is 13 amino acids. Looked up from germline, CDR1 is WSHSY and CDR2 is SAAADI.

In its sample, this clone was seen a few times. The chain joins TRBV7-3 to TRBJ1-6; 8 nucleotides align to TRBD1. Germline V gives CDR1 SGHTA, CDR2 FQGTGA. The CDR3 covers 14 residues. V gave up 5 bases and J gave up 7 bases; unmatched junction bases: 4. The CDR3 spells CASSRTGKNSPLHF. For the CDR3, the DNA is TGTGCCAGCAGCAGGACAGGGAAAAATTCACCCCTCCACTTT.

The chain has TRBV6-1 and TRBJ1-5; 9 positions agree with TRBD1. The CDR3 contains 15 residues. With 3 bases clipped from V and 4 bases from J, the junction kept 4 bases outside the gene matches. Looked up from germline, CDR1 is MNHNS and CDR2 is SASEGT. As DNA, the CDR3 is TGTGCCAGCAGTGAGACAGGGGGGAGAAATCAGCCCCAGCATTTT. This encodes CASSETGGRNQPQHF.

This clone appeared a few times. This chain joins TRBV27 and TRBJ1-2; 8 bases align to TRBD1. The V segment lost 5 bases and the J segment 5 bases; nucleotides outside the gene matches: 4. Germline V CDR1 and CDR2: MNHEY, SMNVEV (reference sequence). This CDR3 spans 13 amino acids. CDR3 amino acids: CASSRTGIYGYTF. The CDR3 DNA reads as TGTGCCAGCAGTAGGACAGGGATTTATGGCTACACCTTC.

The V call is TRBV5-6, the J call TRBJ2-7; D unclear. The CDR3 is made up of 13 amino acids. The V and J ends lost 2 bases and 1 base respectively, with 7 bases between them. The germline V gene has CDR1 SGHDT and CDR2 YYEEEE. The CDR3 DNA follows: TGTGCCAGCAGCTTTGGCATTTCCTACGAGCAGTACTTC. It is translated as CASSFGISYEQYF.

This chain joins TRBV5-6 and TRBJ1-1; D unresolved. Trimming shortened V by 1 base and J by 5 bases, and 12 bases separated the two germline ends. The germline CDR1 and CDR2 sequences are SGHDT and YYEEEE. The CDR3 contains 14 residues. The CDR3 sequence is CASSLYSMVTEAFF. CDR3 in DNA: TGTGCCAGCAGCTTGTACAGTATGGTTACTGAAGCTTTCTTT.

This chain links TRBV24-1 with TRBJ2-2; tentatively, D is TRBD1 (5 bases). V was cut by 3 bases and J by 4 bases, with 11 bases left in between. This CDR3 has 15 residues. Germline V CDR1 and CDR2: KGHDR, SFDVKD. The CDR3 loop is CATSDPGRPTGELFF. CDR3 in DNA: TGTGCCACCAGTGATCCAGGGCGTCCCACCGGGGAGCTGTTTTTT.

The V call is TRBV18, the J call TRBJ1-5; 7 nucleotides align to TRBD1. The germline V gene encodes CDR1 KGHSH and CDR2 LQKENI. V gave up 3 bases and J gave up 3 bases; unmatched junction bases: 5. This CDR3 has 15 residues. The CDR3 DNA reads TGTGCCAGCTCACCCAACGACAGGGTCAATCAGCCCCAGCATTTT. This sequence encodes CASSPNDRVNQPQHF.

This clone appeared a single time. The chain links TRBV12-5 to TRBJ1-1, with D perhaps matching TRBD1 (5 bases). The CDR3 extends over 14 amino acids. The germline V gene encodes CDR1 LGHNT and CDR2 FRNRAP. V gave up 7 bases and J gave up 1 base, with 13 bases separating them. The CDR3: CASARWQGNTEAFF. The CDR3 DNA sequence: TGTGCTAGTGCCCGGTGGCAGGGGAACACTGAAGCTTTCTTT.

CDR3 amino acids: CASSFRTGGGAFF. CDR3 nucleotides: TGTGCCAGCAGCTTTAGGACAGGGGGCGGAGCTTTCTTT. The chain links TRBV5-6 to TRBJ1-1; 11 nucleotides match TRBD1. Losses at the gene ends were 2 bases for V and 10 bases for J; bases not matched to a gene: 4. CDR3 length: 13 residues. The germline CDR1 and CDR2 sequences are SGHDT and YYEEEE.

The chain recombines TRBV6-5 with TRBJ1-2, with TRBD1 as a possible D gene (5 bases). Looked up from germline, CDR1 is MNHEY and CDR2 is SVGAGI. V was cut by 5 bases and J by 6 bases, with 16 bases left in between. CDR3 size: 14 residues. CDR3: CASSLMAGQDGYTF. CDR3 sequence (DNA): TGTGCCAGCAGTCTTATGGCAGGGCAAGATGGCTACACCTTC.